Below are 12 T cell receptor beta chains sequenced from a single sample in a study of CD8 T cells in Susac syndrome. Random-hexamer reverse transcription was applied to roughly 0.5 to 1 ug RNA. TCRdb reprocessed the immunoSEQ multiplex PCR reads via MiXCR and lists one record per CDR3 protein. The sample lists more than 110,000 distinct CDR3 sequences, 85% to 95% occurring once. Source material: CD4+ T cells from PBMCs. Receptor source: a human donor with Susac syndrome.

The rearrangement joins TRBV20-1 to TRBJ2-3; D is tentatively TRBD1 or TRBD2 (5 bases each). The CDR3 loop spans 15 amino acids. V was pared by 1 base and J by 8 bases, with 19 bases between. CDR1 and CDR2 (germline): DFQATT, SNEGSKA (reference sequence). DNA of the CDR3: TGCAGTGCTAGAGCGAGAGGGGTTAGCTACGGTACGCAGTATTTT. This codes for CSARARGVSYGTQYF.

This chain joins TRBV7-3 and TRBJ2-5; 11 nucleotides agree with TRBD2. The V gene's germline CDR1 is SGHTA and CDR2 FQGTGA. After removal of 7 bases from V and 13 bases from J, the junction contained 20 bases not matched to a gene. This CDR3 contains 16 residues. DNA of the CDR3: TGTGCCAGCAACCCAAGAATTGGGACTAGCGGAGCCGGTTGGTACTTC. This gives the protein CASNPRIGTSGAGWYF.

The rearrangement links TRBV7-9 to TRBJ2-3; TRBD1 matches at 7 bases. J lost 2 bases, V lost 1 base, and 3 bases had no gene match. The CDR3 is 15 amino acids. CDR1 and CDR2 from the germline V gene are SEHNR and FQNEAQ (reference sequence). CDR3 sequence: CASSLVGQLTDTQYF. CDR3 bases: TGTGCCAGCAGCTTAGTGGGACAGCTCACAGATACGCAGTATTTT.

The chain recombines TRBV30 with TRBJ1-1; D not certain. The CDR3 covers 11 residues. V lost 3 bases to trimming and J lost 2 bases, with 4 bases between them. CDR1 is GTSNPN and CDR2 is SVGIG in the germline V gene (reference sequence). CDR3 loop: CAWRLNTEAFF. The CDR3 DNA sequence: TGTGCCTGGAGATTAAACACTGAAGCTTTCTTT.

This rearrangement joins TRBV4-1 to TRBJ2-7; D is perhaps TRBD1 or TRBD2 (5 bases each). This CDR3 contains 16 residues. Germline-derived CDR1 and CDR2 are MGHRA and YSYEKL. With 4 bases removed from V and 0 bases from J, the gap between germline ends came to 16 bases. CDR3 sequence: CASSPKARGGSYEQYF. CDR3 DNA: TGCGCCAGCAGCCCTAAGGCCCGGGGCGGCTCCTACGAGCAGTACTTC.

V gene TRBV15 combines with J gene TRBJ2-5; D remains ambiguous. Germline assignment: CDR1 LNHNV and CDR2 YYDKDF (reference sequence). The CDR3 runs to 15 residues. V gave up 0 bases and J gave up 0 bases, with 8 bases separating them. DNA of the CDR3: TGTGCCACCAGCAGAGATCTGAAGTACCAAGAGACCCAGTACTTC. Its protein product is CATSRDLKYQETQYF.

Here the CDR3 reads CSVVLFSGGAGETQYF. The CDR3 DNA reads TGCAGCGTTGTGCTTTTTTCAGGCGGGGCGGGAGAGACCCAGTACTTC. The chain recombines TRBV29-1 with TRBJ2-5, with D perhaps matching TRBD2 (6 bases). Germline values: CDR1 SQVTM, CDR2 ANQGSEA. Trimming removed 4 bases at V and 4 bases at J, with 22 bases between. The CDR3 extends over 16 amino acids.

This clonotype has a single count. The rearrangement joins TRBV9 to TRBJ2-3, with TRBD2 matching 12 bases. The CDR3 length is 16 residues. The junction had 5 bases not matched to a gene; V was cut back by 4 bases and J by 2 bases. CDR1 and CDR2 from the germline V gene are SGDLS and YYNGEE. The CDR3: CASSPSGRGYTDTQYF. In DNA, the CDR3 is TGTGCCAGCAGCCCTAGCGGGAGGGGATACACAGATACGCAGTATTTT. The variable domain in full, with the rest retrieved from reference TRBV9 and TRBJ2-3, is DSGVTQTPKHLITATGQRVTLRCSPRSGDLSVYWYQQSLDQGLQFLIQYYNGEERAKGNILERFSAQQFPDLHSELNLSSLELGDSALYFCASSPSGRGYTDTQYFGPGTRLTVL.

The J gene is TRBJ2-7, the V gene TRBV27, with TRBD1 as a possible D gene (5 bases). The CDR3 consists of 16 residues. Per the germline V gene, CDR1 is MNHEY and CDR2 is SMNVEV (reference sequence). V was cut by 6 bases and J by 0 bases, with 18 bases left in between. For the CDR3, the DNA is TGTGCCAGCAGACTCGTTTCGCAGGGCAGCTCCTACGAGCAGTACTTC. It codes for CASRLVSQGSSYEQYF.

The genes are TRBV4-1 and TRBJ1-1, with D uncertain. The CDR3 is 15 amino acids. V was cut by 4 bases and J by 2 bases, with 14 bases left in between. Germline CDR1 MGHRA, CDR2 YSYEKL. The CDR3 spells CASSRGSSVNTEAFF. CDR3 in DNA: TGCGCCAGCAGCCGGGGTTCCTCGGTTAACACTGAAGCTTTCTTT.

V and J are TRBV12-3 or TRBV12-4 and TRBJ2-7; D not resolved. V was shortened by 3 bases and J by 3 bases, with 6 bases between the two germline ends. CDR3 size: 12 residues. The CDR3 region is CASSFQNYEQYF. The CDR3 coding sequence is TGTGCCAGCAGTTTCCAGAACTACGAGCAGTACTTC.

In the case of this clonotype: A read error may produce the germline difference seen at one junction end. This sequence joins TRBV5-1 and TRBJ2-2, with a tentative D call TRBD2 (6 bases). Germline-derived CDR1 and CDR2 are SGHRS and YFSETQ. This CDR3 is 15 amino acids long. CDR3 residues: CASTPQAGYTGELFF. CDR3 DNA: TGCGCCAGCACCCCCCAGGCGGGGTACACTGGGGAGCTGTTTTTT.